These 17 T cell receptor beta chains share one sample of origin, sequenced in a study of blood T cells in healthy people across ages. PCR was performed a second time for roughly 7 to 11 cycles using a sample-barcoded 5' primer and a J-beta primer mix. From the 5' RACE reads, TCRdb called clonotypes with MiXCR, one entry per CDR3 protein. The sample includes some 640,000 distinct CDR3 sequences, roughly 31% seen only once; the top ten take more than 15%. The sample comprised blood. These receptors originate from a woman over 75 in good health.

Worth noting for this clonotype: One base away lies a much larger clone, so this may be a sequencing read error. The DNA for the CDR3 is TGTGCCAGCAGCTCGTTTAACGCTGAAGCTTTCTTT. Translated: CASSSFNAEAFF. The chain carries TRBV5-6 and TRBJ1-1, with no clear D. The CDR3 has 12 amino acids. The germline V and J ends were trimmed by 3 bases and 6 bases, with 9 bases remaining between them. CDR1 SGHDT and CDR2 YYEEEE come from the germline V gene.

This clonotype was picked up many times. The V and J genes are TRBV7-3 and TRBJ2-3, with TRBD2 identical over 15 bases. Germline V gene data show CDR1 as SGHTA and CDR2 as FQGTGA. The V segment lost 5 bases and the J segment 5 bases; nucleotides outside the gene matches: 8. The CDR3 totals 17 residues. For the CDR3, the DNA is TGTGCCAGCAGCCTCATGGGACTAGCGGGGGGAGTAGATACGCAGTATTTT. As protein: CASSLMGLAGGVDTQYF.

This clonotype was counted between two and nine times. At one of its ends the junction is not consistent with the germline gene, which may arise from a read error. This chain's CDR3 is CASSSLRLAGGTDAQYF. The DNA for the CDR3 is TGTGCCAGCAGCTCTCTCCGACTAGCGGGGGGGACAGATGCGCAGTATTTT. The chain uses TRBV7-3 and TRBJ2-3; 14 bases map to TRBD2. CDR1 and CDR2 from the germline V gene are SGHTA and FQGTGA. The CDR3 covers 17 residues. Looking up the rest from reference TRBV7-3 and TRBJ2-3 gives the full variable domain: GAGVSQTPSNKVTEKGKYVELRCDPISGHTALYWYRQSLGQGPEFLIYFQGTGAADDSGLPNDRFFAVRPEGSVSTLKIQRTERGDSAVYLCASSSLRLAGGTDAQYFGPGTRLTVL.

In this sample, this clonotype turned up many times. This chain joins TRBV5-1 and TRBJ1-6; TRBD1 matches at 8 bases. After removal of 0 bases from V and 9 bases from J, the junction contained 5 bases not matched to a gene. CDR1 and CDR2 from the germline V gene are SGHRS and YFSETQ. The CDR3 is 15 amino acids. CDR3 in amino acids: CASSLALQGASPLHF. The CDR3 region has the DNA TGCGCCAGCAGCTTGGCCTTGCAGGGGGCTTCACCCCTCCACTTT.

This clonotype was counted many times. The J gene is TRBJ1-5, the V gene TRBV7-8; D is ambiguous. The length of the CDR3 is 15 residues. Per the germline V gene, CDR1 is SGHVS and CDR2 is FQNEAQ. Trimming stripped 5 bases from V and 3 bases from J, with 14 bases between. CDR3 DNA sequence: TGTGCCAGCAGCCCAGCCGTCGGTTACAATCAGCCCCAGCATTTT. As protein: CASSPAVGYNQPQHF.

For this clonotype: Possible read error: a much larger clone is one base away. The V gene is TRBV3-1, the J gene TRBJ2-5; 15 positions match TRBD2. The V gene end was trimmed by 4 bases and the J gene end by 5 bases; junction bases not matched to a gene: 2. The germline CDR1 and CDR2 sequences are LGHDT and YNNKEL (reference sequence). CDR3 length equals 15 residues. Here the CDR3 DNA reads TGTGCCAGCAGCCGGACTAGCGGGGGGGCTGAGACCCAGTACTTC. Protein sequence: CASSRTSGGAETQYF.

This clonotype was recorded many times. This chain joins TRBV29-1 and TRBJ2-1; 7 bases map to TRBD2. Germline V gives CDR1 SQVTM, CDR2 ANQGSEA. Germline trimming cut 7 bases from V and 8 bases from J; bases unmatched to any gene: 14. The CDR3 is 14 residues long. The CDR3: CSALSGVGIDEQFF. For the CDR3, the DNA is TGCAGCGCGCTAAGCGGGGTGGGGATTGATGAGCAGTTCTTC.

The gene calls are TRBV20-1 and TRBJ2-4; a possible D gene is TRBD2 (5 bases). CDR1 and CDR2 (germline): DFQATT, SNEGSKA (reference sequence). V was cut by 6 bases and J by 9 bases, with 15 bases left in between. This CDR3 spans 12 amino acids. The chain's CDR3 is CSARTPVSIQYF. The CDR3 region has the DNA TGCAGTGCGAGGACTCCTGTGAGCATTCAGTACTTC.

This clonotype was seen more than once but under ten times. The chain uses TRBV25-1 and TRBJ1-1, with a tentative D call TRBD1 (6 bases). Germline-derived CDR1 and CDR2 are MGHDK and SYGVNS. The CDR3 totals 16 residues. V dropped 1 base and J dropped 1 base, with 13 bases sitting between them. CDR3 sequence reads: CASSESGKGGNTEAFF. CDR3 bases: TGTGCCAGCAGTGAATCTGGGAAAGGGGGGAACACTGAAGCTTTCTTT.

This chain joins TRBV6-2 or TRBV6-3 and TRBJ1-1; weak D call: TRBD1 (5 bases). Per germline, CDR1 MNHEY and CDR2 SVGEGT. The CDR3 contains 16 residues. V was cut by 0 bases and J by 1 base, with 12 bases left in between. This CDR3 reads CASSYSNRDRNTEAFF. CDR3 coding DNA: TGTGCCAGCAGTTACTCGAATAGGGACCGGAACACTGAAGCTTTCTTT.

This clonotype was picked up a small number of times. Since a much larger clone is just one base distant, this may be a read error. The chain recombines TRBV6-5 with TRBJ1-2, with 11 bases lining up with TRBD1. This CDR3 region has 14 residues. CDR1 and CDR2 from the germline V gene are MNHEY and SVGAGI. The junction had 6 bases not matched to a gene; V was cut back by 6 bases and J by 6 bases. This CDR3 is CASRSWGQGDGYTF. CDR3 nucleotides: TGTGCCAGCAGGTCTTGGGGACAGGGGGATGGCTACACCTTC.

This clonotype has ten or more counts. The V gene is TRBV20-1, the J gene TRBJ1-2; D gene unclear. Looked up from germline, CDR1 is DFQATT and CDR2 is SNEGSKA (reference sequence). The germline V and J ends were trimmed by 4 bases and 3 bases, with 15 bases remaining between them. The CDR3 contains 14 residues. The DNA for the CDR3 is TGCAGTGCTAAGTCGACGGGCTCCCACTATGGCTACACCTTC. Its translation is CSAKSTGSHYGYTF.

In its sample, this clonotype was seen many times. The chain joins TRBV6-2 or TRBV6-3 to TRBJ2-5, with D possibly TRBD2 on 7 matching bases. This CDR3 is 16 amino acids long. V shed 6 bases and J shed 2 bases, with 19 bases lying between them. Germline CDR1 and CDR2: MNHEY and SVGEGT. The CDR3 coding sequence is TGTGCCAGCAGGACCCCTCGCGGGGGCGAACAAGAGACCCAGTACTTC. It codes for CASRTPRGGEQETQYF.

The chain carries TRBV9 and TRBJ2-7; no definite D call. The CDR3 covers 14 residues. Germline CDR1 reads SGDLS; CDR2 reads YYNGEE. V was trimmed by 0 bases and J by 1 base, leaving 8 bases between them. Here the CDR3 DNA reads TGTGCCAGCAGCGTAGCGGTTTTTTCCTACGAGCAGTACTTC. Its translation is CASSVAVFSYEQYF.

Of note for this clonotype: A much larger clone lies a single base off, so this may be a read error. V usage is TRBV7-2 and J usage is TRBJ1-6; D is unclear. Germline V lookup: CDR1 SGHTA, CDR2 FQGNSA. The CDR3 length is 15 residues. CDR3 region: CASSPPGLRNLPLHF. DNA for the CDR3: TGTGCCAGCAGCCCCCCAGGCCTGCGGAATTTACCCCTCCACTTT.

At least ten counts were recorded for this clonotype. The chain uses TRBV24-1 and TRBJ2-3, with D perhaps matching TRBD1 or TRBD2 (5 bases each). Between the trimmed V and J ends, which lost 6 bases and 4 bases, there was a span of 7 bases. The CDR3 is 12 residues long. Per germline, CDR1 KGHDR and CDR2 SFDVKD. CDR3 nucleotide sequence: TGTGCCACCAGTCGGGGCCCAGATACGCAGTATTTT. Translated, it gives CATSRGPDTQYF.

This clonotype appeared a few times. This chain links TRBV19 with TRBJ2-3; D may be TRBD1 (6 bases). The V end was cut by 6 bases, the J end by 3 bases, with 10 bases between. The CDR3 extends over 13 amino acids. CDR1 and CDR2 (germline): LNHDA, SQIVND (reference sequence). The CDR3 sequence: CASSIQGTDTQYF. The CDR3 DNA reads as TGTGCCAGTAGCATACAGGGTACAGATACGCAGTATTTT.